This T cell receptor (beta chain) was profiled in a study of cytomegalovirus exposure and HLA in healthy donors. Assay: immunoSEQ multiplex PCR; the TCRdb copy retains only in-frame clones and omits some. Of under 350,000 clones in the sample, 65% to 90% were seen once. The V and J ends lost 6 bases and 3 bases respectively, with 9 bases between them. The CDR3 has 11 amino acids. Germline CDR1 is SQVTM and CDR2 is ANQGSEA. Sequencing input: PBMCs. The sequence was obtained from a woman aged 18-30 years in good health and CMV-seronegative. The genes are TRBV29-1 and TRBJ2-7; D might be TRBD1 (6 bases). In DNA, the CDR3 is TGCAGCGTCAACAGGGACTACGAGCAGTACTTC. Amino acid sequence: CSVNRDYEQYF.